These 9 T cell receptor beta chains were sequenced from one sample in a study of graft-versus-host responses after intestinal transplantation. Some clones are missing from TCRdb's copy, which holds only in-frame ones; the method was immunoSEQ multiplex PCR. The sample lists some 22,000 clones; 40% to 50% were seen once. Responders labeled with CFSE (approximately 200,000) were plated with approximately 200,000 irradiated, violet-dye-labeled stimulators. The sequencing here drew on alloreactive CD8+ T cells from a mixed lymphocyte reaction culture, taken before intestinal transplant. Noted subset: CFSE-low proliferating T cells sorted from approximately 6-day pre-transplant mixed lymphocyte reaction (GvH or HvG direction). These receptors originate from a human patient who received an intestinal transplant.

By proportion, this clone is medium-sized. The chain employs TRBV9 and TRBJ2-2; the D is unclear. V dropped 0 bases and J dropped 4 bases, with 7 bases sitting between them. This CDR3 is built from 14 residues. Looked up from germline, CDR1 is SGDLS and CDR2 is YYNGEE. The CDR3 sequence is CASSVGPGTGELFF. The CDR3 coding sequence is TGTGCCAGCAGCGTAGGACCGGGCACCGGGGAGCTGTTTTTT.

This clone ranks as medium-sized. The chain combines TRBV19 with TRBJ1-2; no firm D call. The CDR3 sequence is 13 residues long. The V end was cut by 3 bases, the J end by 6 bases, with 11 bases between. Germline CDR1 reads LNHDA; CDR2 reads SQIVND (reference sequence). The chain's CDR3 is CASSIEWVDGYTF. The CDR3 DNA reads TGTGCCAGTAGTATCGAATGGGTGGATGGCTACACCTTC. The entire variable domain, with the rest obtained from reference TRBV19 and TRBJ1-2, is as follows: DGGITQSPKYLFRKEGQNVTLSCEQNLNHDAMYWYRQDPGQGLRLIYYSQIVNDFQKGDIAEGYSVSREKKESFPLTVTSAQKNPTAFYLCASSIEWVDGYTFGSGTRLTVV.

V usage is TRBV27 and J usage is TRBJ1-1; D might be TRBD1 (6 bases). The CDR3 contains 15 residues. Looked up from germline, CDR1 is MNHEY and CDR2 is SMNVEV (reference sequence). V shed 4 bases and J shed 3 bases, with 15 bases lying between them. The CDR3 sequence is CASSSRQAGYTEAFF. In nucleotides, the CDR3 is TGTGCCAGCAGTTCCAGACAGGCGGGGTACACTGAAGCTTTCTTT.

By sample fraction, this clone is medium-sized. The rearrangement links TRBV7-9 to TRBJ1-4; a weak D match, TRBD1 (6 bases). This CDR3 has 14 residues. V lost 8 bases and J lost 0, with 10 bases in between. Per germline, CDR1 SEHNR and CDR2 FQNEAQ (reference sequence). Written as DNA, the CDR3 is TGTGCCAGCGGGACATTTACAACTAATGAAAAACTGTTTTTT. Amino acids: CASGTFTTNEKLFF.

The DNA of the CDR3 is TGTGCCAGCACCCCCGGGGGGCAGCTCGAGCAGTACTTC. Protein: CASTPGGQLEQYF. This chain connects TRBV6-6 to TRBJ2-7, with D possibly matching TRBD2 (7 bases). Trimming pared 7 bases from V and 6 bases from J, leaving 16 bases between. The germline gives CDR1 MNHNY, CDR2 SVGAGI (reference sequence). The CDR3 is 13 amino acids.

This clone counts as medium-sized. The V gene is TRBV10-3, the J gene TRBJ1-4; D gene ambiguous. Trimming stripped 6 bases from V and 3 bases from J, with 8 bases between. CDR1 ENHRY and CDR2 SYGVKD come from the germline V gene. CDR3 length equals 13 residues. CDR3 nucleotides: TGTGCCATCAGCGCTGGAGCTAATGAAAAACTGTTTTTT. Its protein is CAISAGANEKLFF.

This clone was recorded a few times. The genes are TRBV7-9 and TRBJ2-7; D is possibly TRBD1 (6 bases). This CDR3 region has 14 residues. Germline V gene lookup returns CDR1 SEHNR and CDR2 FQNEAQ (reference sequence). V was clipped by 1 base and J by 1 base, with 8 bases between them. CDR3 sequence reads: CASSLGTGSYEQYF. CDR3 nucleotides: TGTGCCAGCAGCTTAGGAACAGGGTCCTACGAGCAGTACTTC.

This chain joins TRBV6-5 and TRBJ2-3; the match to TRBD1 covers 10 bases. V shed 2 bases, J shed 5 bases, and the junction held 4 bases outside the gene matches. The germline gives CDR1 MNHEY, CDR2 SVGAGI. This CDR3 comprises 15 residues. The CDR3 DNA follows: TGTGCCAGCAGTTACGACAGGGGGCGGGTAGATACGCAGTATTTT. As protein: CASSYDRGRVDTQYF.

This clone was counted once. The genes are TRBV7-9 and TRBJ2-7; 8 bases line up with TRBD1. There are 14 residues in the CDR3. Trimming at V came to 3 bases and at J to 5 bases, leaving 6 bases not matched to a gene. Germline lookup yields CDR1 SEHNR and CDR2 FQNEAQ (reference sequence). The chain's CDR3 is CASSFGTGLNEQYF. CDR3 sequence (DNA): TGTGCCAGCAGCTTCGGGACAGGTCTCAACGAGCAGTACTTC.